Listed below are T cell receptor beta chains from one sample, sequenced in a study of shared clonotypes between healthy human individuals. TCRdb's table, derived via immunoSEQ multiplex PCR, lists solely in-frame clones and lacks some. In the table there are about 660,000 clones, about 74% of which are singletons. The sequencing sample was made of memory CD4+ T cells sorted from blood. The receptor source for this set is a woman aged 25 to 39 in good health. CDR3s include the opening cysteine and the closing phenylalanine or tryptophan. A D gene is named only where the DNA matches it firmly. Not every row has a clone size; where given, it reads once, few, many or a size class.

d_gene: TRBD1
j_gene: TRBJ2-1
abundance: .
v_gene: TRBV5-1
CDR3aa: CASSHGTGGTNEQFF
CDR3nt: TGCGCCAGCAGCCATGGGACAGGGGGAACGAATGAGCAGTTCTTC

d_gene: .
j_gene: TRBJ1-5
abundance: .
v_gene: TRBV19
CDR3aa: CASSTLAGFDQPQHF
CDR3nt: TGTGCCAGTAGCACCCTTGCTGGGTTCGATCAGCCCCAGCATTTT

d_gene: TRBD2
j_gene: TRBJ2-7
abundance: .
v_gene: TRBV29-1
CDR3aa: CNLSGTSYEQYF
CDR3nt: TGCAACCTTAGCGGGACTTCCTACGAGCAGTACTTC

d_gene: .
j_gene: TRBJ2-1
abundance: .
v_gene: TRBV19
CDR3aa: CASRSGDEQFF
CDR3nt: TGTGCCAGTAGATCGGGGGATGAGCAGTTCTTC

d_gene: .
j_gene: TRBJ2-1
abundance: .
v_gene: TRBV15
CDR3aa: CATSRGDVTNEQFF
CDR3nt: TGTGCCACCAGCAGAGGAGACGTCACGAATGAGCAGTTCTTC

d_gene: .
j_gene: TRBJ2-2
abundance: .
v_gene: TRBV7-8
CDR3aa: CASSSRLLDTGELFF
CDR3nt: TGTGCCAGCAGCTCGAGACTGCTGGACACCGGGGAGCTGTTTTTT

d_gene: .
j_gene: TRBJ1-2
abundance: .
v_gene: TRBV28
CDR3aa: CASSMLQYGYTF
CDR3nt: TGTGCCAGCAGCATGCTGCAGTATGGCTACACCTTC

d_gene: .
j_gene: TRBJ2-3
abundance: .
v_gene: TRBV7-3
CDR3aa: CASSSGNTDTQYF
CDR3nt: TGTGCCAGCAGCTCCGGGAACACAGATACGCAGTATTTT

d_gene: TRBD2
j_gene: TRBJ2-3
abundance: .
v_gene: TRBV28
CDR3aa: CASSLAGGPSDTQYF
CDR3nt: TGTGCCAGCAGCCTAGCGGGAGGGCCGTCAGATACGCAGTATTTT

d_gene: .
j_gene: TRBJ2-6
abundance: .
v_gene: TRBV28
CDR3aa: CASGEAGANVLTF
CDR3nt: TGTGCCAGCGGGGAGGCTGGGGCCAACGTCCTGACTTTC

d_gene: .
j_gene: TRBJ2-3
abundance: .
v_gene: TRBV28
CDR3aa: CASTTLGDTQYF
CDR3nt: TGTGCCAGCACAACATTGGGAGATACGCAGTATTTT

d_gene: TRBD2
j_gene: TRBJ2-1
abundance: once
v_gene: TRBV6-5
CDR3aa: CASSPPRGRAYEQFF
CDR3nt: TGTGCCAGCAGTCCCCCCCGCGGGAGGGCCTATGAGCAGTTCTTC

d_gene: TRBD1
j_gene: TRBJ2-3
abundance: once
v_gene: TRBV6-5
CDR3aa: CASSSGQGIDTQYF
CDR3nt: TGTGCCAGCAGTTCGGGACAGGGAATAGATACGCAGTATTTT

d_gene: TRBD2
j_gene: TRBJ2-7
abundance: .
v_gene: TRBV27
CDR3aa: CASSPNSGTGEQYF
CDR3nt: TGTGCCAGCAGCCCTAATAGCGGGACTGGCGAGCAGTACTTC

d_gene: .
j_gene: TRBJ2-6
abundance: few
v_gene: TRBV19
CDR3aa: CASLEGSGANVLTF
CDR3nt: TGTGCCAGTTTAGAGGGCTCTGGGGCCAACGTCCTGACTTTC

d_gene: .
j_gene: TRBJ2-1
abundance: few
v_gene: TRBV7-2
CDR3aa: CASSLFPGYNEQFF
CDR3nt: TGTGCCAGCAGCTTATTTCCAGGATACAATGAGCAGTTCTTC

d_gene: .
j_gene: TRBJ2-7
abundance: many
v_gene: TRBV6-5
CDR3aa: CASSYGYGYEQYF
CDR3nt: TGTGCCAGCAGTTACGGTTACGGCTACGAGCAGTACTTC

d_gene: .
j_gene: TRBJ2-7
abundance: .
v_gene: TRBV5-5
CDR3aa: CASSLSYTGFSEQYF
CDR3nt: TGTGCCAGCAGCTTAAGCTATACAGGGTTTTCCGAGCAGTACTTC

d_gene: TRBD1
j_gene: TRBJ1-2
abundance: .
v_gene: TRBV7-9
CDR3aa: CASSLRTEGARGYTF
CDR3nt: TGTGCCAGCAGCTTACGGACTGAGGGGGCGAGGGGCTACACCTTC

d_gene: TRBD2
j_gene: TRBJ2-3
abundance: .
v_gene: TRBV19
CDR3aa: CASSIGGAGGADTQYF
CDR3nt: TGTGCCAGTAGTATAGGTGGTGCGGGAGGGGCAGATACGCAGTATTTT

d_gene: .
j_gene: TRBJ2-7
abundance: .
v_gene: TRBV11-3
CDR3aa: CASSLALNNEQYF
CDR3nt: TGTGCCAGCAGCTTAGCACTGAACAACGAGCAGTACTTC

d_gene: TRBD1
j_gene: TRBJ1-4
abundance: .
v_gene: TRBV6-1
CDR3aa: CASRAGTVNEKLFF
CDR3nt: TGTGCCAGCAGGGCCGGGACAGTTAATGAAAAACTGTTTTTT

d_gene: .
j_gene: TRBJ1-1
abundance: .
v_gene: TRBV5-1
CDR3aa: CASSLVPGTNTEAFF
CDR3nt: TGCGCCAGCAGCTTGGTCCCAGGGACGAACACTGAAGCTTTCTTT

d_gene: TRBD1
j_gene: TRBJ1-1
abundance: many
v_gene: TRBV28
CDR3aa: CASSLVGTGWSNTEAFF
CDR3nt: TGTGCCAGCAGCCTCGTGGGGACAGGGTGGTCGAACACTGAAGCTTTCTTT

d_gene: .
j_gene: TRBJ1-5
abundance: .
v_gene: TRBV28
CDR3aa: CASSATSSNQPQHF
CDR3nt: TGTGCCAGCAGTGCGACCTCCAGCAATCAGCCCCAGCATTTT

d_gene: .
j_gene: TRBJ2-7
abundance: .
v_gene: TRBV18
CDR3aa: CASSPPVVYEQYF
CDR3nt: TGTGCCAGCTCACCACCGGTCGTCTACGAGCAGTACTTC

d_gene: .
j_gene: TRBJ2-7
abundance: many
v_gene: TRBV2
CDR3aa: CALGGQSYEQYF
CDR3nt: TGTGCCCTGGGGGGACAGAGCTACGAGCAGTACTTC

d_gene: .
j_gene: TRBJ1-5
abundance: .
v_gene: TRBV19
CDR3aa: CASSTNTNSNQPQHF
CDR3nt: TGTGCCAGTAGTACCAACACTAATAGCAATCAGCCCCAGCATTTT

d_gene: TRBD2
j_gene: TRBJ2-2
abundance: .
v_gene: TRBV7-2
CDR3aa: CASSSPGLARHGELFF
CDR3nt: TGTGCCAGCAGCTCACCGGGACTAGCGAGACACGGGGAGCTGTTTTTT

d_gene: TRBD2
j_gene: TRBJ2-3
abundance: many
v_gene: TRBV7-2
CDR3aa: CASNRLAGGRTSTDTQYF
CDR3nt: TGTGCCAGCAACCGACTAGCGGGAGGCCGAACTAGCACAGATACGCAGTATTTT

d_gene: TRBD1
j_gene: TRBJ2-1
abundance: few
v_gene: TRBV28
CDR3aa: CASLTGVGNEQFF
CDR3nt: TGTGCCAGTCTGACAGGGGTCGGGAATGAGCAGTTCTTC

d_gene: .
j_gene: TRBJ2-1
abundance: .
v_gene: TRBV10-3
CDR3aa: CAASSATSEQFF
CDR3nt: TGTGCCGCGTCTAGCGCCACTAGTGAGCAGTTCTTC

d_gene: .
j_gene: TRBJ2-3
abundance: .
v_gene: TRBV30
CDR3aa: CAWSVIPDTQYF
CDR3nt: TGTGCCTGGAGTGTAATCCCAGATACGCAGTATTTT

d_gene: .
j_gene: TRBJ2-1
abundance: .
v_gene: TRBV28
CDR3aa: CASSHFGTLSGWNEQFF
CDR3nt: TGTGCCAGCAGTCATTTTGGGACTCTCTCCGGGTGGAATGAGCAGTTCTTC

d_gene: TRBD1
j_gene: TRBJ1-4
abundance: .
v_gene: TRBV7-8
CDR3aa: CASSLGTGGSEKLFF
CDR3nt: TGTGCCAGCAGCTTAGGGACAGGGGGCAGTGAAAAACTGTTTTTT

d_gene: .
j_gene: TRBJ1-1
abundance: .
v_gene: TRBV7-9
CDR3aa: CASSKSGAENTEAFF
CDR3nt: TGTGCCAGCAGCAAGTCGGGGGCAGAGAACACTGAAGCTTTCTTT

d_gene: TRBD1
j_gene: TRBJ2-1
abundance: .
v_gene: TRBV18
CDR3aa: CASSQTDSGGSEQFF
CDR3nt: TGTGCCAGCTCCCAAACCGACTCAGGGGGCAGTGAGCAGTTCTTC

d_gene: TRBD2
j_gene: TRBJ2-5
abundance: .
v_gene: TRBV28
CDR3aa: CASGKGSSGLKTQYF
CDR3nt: TGTGCCAGTGGTAAGGGAAGTAGCGGGCTAAAGACCCAGTACTTC

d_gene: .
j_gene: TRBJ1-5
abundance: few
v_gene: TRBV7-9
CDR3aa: CASSLGGKPQHF
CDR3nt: TGTGCCAGCAGCTTAGGGGGGAAGCCCCAGCATTTT

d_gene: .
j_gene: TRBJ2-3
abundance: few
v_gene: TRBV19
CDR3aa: CASSIVSGVPPDTQYF
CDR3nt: TGTGCCAGTAGTATAGTTTCAGGGGTCCCCCCAGATACGCAGTATTTT

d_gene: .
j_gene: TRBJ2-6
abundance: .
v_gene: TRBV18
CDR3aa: CASSGGPSGANVLTF
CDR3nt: TGTGCCAGCTCCGGGGGCCCTTCTGGGGCCAACGTCCTGACTTTC

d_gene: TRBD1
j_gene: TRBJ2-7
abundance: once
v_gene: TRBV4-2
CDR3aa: CASSQMGQAGWEQYF
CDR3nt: TGTGCCAGCAGCCAAATGGGACAGGCCGGCTGGGAGCAGTACTTC

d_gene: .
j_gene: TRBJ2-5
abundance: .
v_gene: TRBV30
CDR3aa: CAWSVPNQETQYF
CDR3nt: TGTGCCTGGAGTGTACCCAACCAAGAGACCCAGTACTTC

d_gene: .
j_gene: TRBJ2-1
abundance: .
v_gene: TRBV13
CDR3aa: CASSLASYTNEQFF
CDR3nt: TGTGCCAGCAGCTTAGCATCGTATACCAATGAGCAGTTCTTC

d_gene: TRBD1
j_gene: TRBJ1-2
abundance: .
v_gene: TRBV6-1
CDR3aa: CASSEEAGGGYGYTF
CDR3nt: TGTGCCAGCAGTGAAGAGGCAGGGGGCGGCTATGGCTACACCTTC

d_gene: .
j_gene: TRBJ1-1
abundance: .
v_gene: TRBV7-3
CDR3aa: CASSSTQNTEAFF
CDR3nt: TGTGCCAGCAGCTCGACACAGAACACTGAAGCTTTCTTT

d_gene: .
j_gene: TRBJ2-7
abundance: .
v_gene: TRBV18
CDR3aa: CASSGDGYYEQYF
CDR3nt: TGTGCCAGCTCAGGGGACGGCTACTACGAGCAGTACTTC

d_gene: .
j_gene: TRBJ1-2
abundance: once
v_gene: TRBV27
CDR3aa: CASSLTGGHYGYTF
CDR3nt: TGTGCCAGCAGTTTAACTGGAGGGCACTATGGCTACACCTTC

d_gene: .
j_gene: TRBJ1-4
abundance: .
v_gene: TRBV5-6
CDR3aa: CASSWRDSGLEKLFF
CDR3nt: TGTGCCAGCAGCTGGCGGGACTCAGGGCTAGAAAAACTGTTTTTT

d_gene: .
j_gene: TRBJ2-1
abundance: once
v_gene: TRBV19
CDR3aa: CASSSPSGSYNEQFF
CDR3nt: TGTGCCAGTAGTTCCCCCAGCGGCTCCTACAATGAGCAGTTCTTC

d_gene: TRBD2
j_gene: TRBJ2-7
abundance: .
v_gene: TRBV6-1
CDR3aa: CASSGLAGNEQYF
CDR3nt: TGTGCCAGCAGCGGACTAGCGGGGAACGAGCAGTACTTC

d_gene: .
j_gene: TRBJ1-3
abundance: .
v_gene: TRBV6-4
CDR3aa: CASSGRLGASGNTIYF
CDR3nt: TGTGCCAGCAGTGGACGTCTGGGAGCCTCTGGAAACACCATATATTTT

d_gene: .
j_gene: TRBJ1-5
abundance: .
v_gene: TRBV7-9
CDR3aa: CASSRDGQPQHF
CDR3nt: TGTGCCAGCAGCCGCGACGGTCAGCCCCAGCATTTT

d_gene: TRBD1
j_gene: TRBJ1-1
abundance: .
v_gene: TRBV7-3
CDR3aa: CASSLKGTGVSRAFF
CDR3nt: TGTGCCAGCAGCTTAAAGGGGACAGGGGTCTCCCGCGCTTTCTTT